The rows below give T cell receptor beta chains drawn from one sample of a study of blood T cell repertoires in COVID-19. Clones were sequenced by immunoSEQ multiplex PCR, and TCRdb holds only the in-frame ones, with some missing. The sample carries a few hundred thousand clones, 85% to 90% recorded once. The sequenced sample was PBMCs or T cells enriched from blood (not recorded which). The source of these receptors is a woman aged 45-59 years who had recovered from COVID-19. Each CDR3 is given with its conserved first and last residue. D genes are given only for firm matches. Some rows mark clone size as missing; the rest say once, few, many or name a class of expanded clone.

len	d_gene	abundance	j_gene	v_gene	CDR3nt	CDR3aa
16	NA	few	TRBJ2-3	TRBV9	TGTGCCAGCAGCGAACGAGACAGTTCTATGACAGATACGCAGTATTTT	CASSERDSSMTDTQYF
14	NA	NA	TRBJ1-2	TRBV13	TGTGCCAACAGCCTAGGACCTGCAGGGCATGGCTACACCTTC	CANSLGPAGHGYTF
16	NA	NA	TRBJ2-2	TRBV11-2	TGTGCCAGCAGCCTCCGGGGACTGTTGAACACCGGGGAGCTGTTTTTT	CASSLRGLLNTGELFF
15	NA	NA	TRBJ1-3	TRBV27	TGTGCCAGCAGCCGGACAGCAGGTTCTGGAAACACCATATATTTT	CASSRTAGSGNTIYF
16	TRBD1	NA	TRBJ1-6	TRBV27	TGTGCCAGCAGTTTGACAGGGGGCTCCTATAATTCACCCCTCCACTTT	CASSLTGGSYNSPLHF
15	TRBD2	NA	TRBJ2-7	TRBV19	TGTGCCAGTAGTCCGGGACTAGCGGGTACCTACGAGCAGTACTTC	CASSPGLAGTYEQYF
19	TRBD1	NA	TRBJ1-5	TRBV5-3	TGTGCCAGAAGCTCAGGGGGAACTAGGGGGCTTAGAGGTGATCAGCCCCAGCATTTT	CARSSGGTRGLRGDQPQHF
15	TRBD1	NA	TRBJ2-3	TRBV6-5	TGTGCCAGCAGACGGACAGGGACGTTCGGTGATACGCAGTATTTT	CASRRTGTFGDTQYF
14	TRBD2	few	TRBJ2-2	TRBV6-6	TGTGCCAGCAGTTACCTAGCGGGGACCGGGGAGCTGTTTTTT	CASSYLAGTGELFF
11	NA	NA	TRBJ1-1	TRBV12-3/TRBV12-4	TGTGCCAGCAGTTTACTACGGGAAGCTTTCTTT	CASSLLREAFF
14	NA	NA	TRBJ2-7	TRBV30	TGTGCCTGGAGCTTGGAAGGGGGGGCCTACGAGCAGTACTTC	CAWSLEGGAYEQYF
16	NA	NA	TRBJ2-7	TRBV4-1	TGCGCCAGCAGCCTCACTCCGGGACACACGGCCTACGAGCAGTACTTC	CASSLTPGHTAYEQYF
11	NA	NA	TRBJ1-2	TRBV7-9	TGTGCCAGCAGCTCCCTTAGTGGCTACACCTTC	CASSSLSGYTF
11	NA	NA	TRBJ1-2	TRBV28	TGTGCCAGCAAGGGAGACTATGGCTACACCTTC	CASKGDYGYTF
13	TRBD1	NA	TRBJ2-1	TRBV30	TGTGCCTGGAATACAGGGGGGCCGGGAGAGCAGTTCTTC	CAWNTGGPGEQFF
14	NA	NA	TRBJ1-2	TRBV11-2	TGTGCCAGCAGGAAAATTCGGGGGTCGGGTGGCTACACCTTC	CASRKIRGSGGYTF
14	TRBD1	once	TRBJ1-2	TRBV27	TGTGCCAGCAGTTTCCTCGGACAGGGAGAGGGCTACACCTTC	CASSFLGQGEGYTF
10	NA	NA	TRBJ2-7	TRBV28	TGTGCCAGCAGCACTTACGAGCAGTACTTC	CASSTYEQYF
15	NA	NA	TRBJ1-4	TRBV4-1	TGCGCCAGCAGCCAAGCATGGGGCGCGGCTGAAAAACTGTTTTTT	CASSQAWGAAEKLFF
13	NA	NA	TRBJ1-4	TRBV2	TGTGCCAGCAGTGTTGGGCAGGGTGGAAAACTGTTTTTT	CASSVGQGGKLFF
15	NA	NA	TRBJ1-6	TRBV27	TGTGCCAGCAGTACCTACCGGGACACGGTTAAACCCCTCCACTTT	CASSTYRDTVKPLHF
15	NA	NA	TRBJ2-5	TRBV7-6	TGTGCCAGCAGCATACGACAGTATGCCCAAGAGACCCAGTACTTC	CASSIRQYAQETQYF
13	NA	once	TRBJ2-5	TRBV6-5	TGTGCCAGCCAAGACAGGAAACAAGAGACCCAGTACTTC	CASQDRKQETQYF
14	TRBD1	NA	TRBJ2-1	TRBV30	TGTGCCTGGGGACCTGGACAGGGCGGCAATGAGCAGTTCTTC	CAWGPGQGGNEQFF
13	TRBD1	NA	TRBJ1-1	TRBV15	TGTGCCACCAGCAGAGGACAGGGGGCTGAAGCTTTCTTT	CATSRGQGAEAFF
15	NA	NA	TRBJ1-1	TRBV28	TGTGCCAGCAGCCTTACTTTTAGGGGGACCACTGAAGCTTTCTTT	CASSLTFRGTTEAFF
13	TRBD2	NA	TRBJ2-1	TRBV4-2	TGTGCCAGCAGCTGGGGGGGTCGGAATGAGCAGTTCTTC	CASSWGGRNEQFF
15	NA	NA	TRBJ2-5	TRBV9	TGTGCCAGCAGCGTAGCTCCAACAGCTATCGGGACCCAGTACTTC	CASSVAPTAIGTQYF
13	NA	few	TRBJ1-4	TRBV7-9	TGTGCCAGCCTTCGGACGGGAAATGAAAAACTGTTTTTT	CASLRTGNEKLFF
14	NA	NA	TRBJ2-5	TRBV6-5	TGTGCCAGCAGCCGCAAAAAGAGTAGAGAGACCCAGTACTTC	CASSRKKSRETQYF
16	NA	NA	TRBJ1-4	TRBV5-1	TGCGCCAGCAGCTCGGGGGGGATGGCAACTAATGAAAAACTGTTTTTT	CASSSGGMATNEKLFF
12	NA	NA	TRBJ2-1	TRBV7-9	TGTGCCAGCAGCTTATCACGGAATGAGCAGTTCTTC	CASSLSRNEQFF
13	NA	NA	TRBJ1-5	TRBV7-3	TGTGCCAGCAGCACGCAGGGAGGCCAGCCCCAGCATTTT	CASSTQGGQPQHF
14	TRBD1	NA	TRBJ1-4	TRBV25-1	TGTGCCAGCAGTGGACAGGGGATTCAGGAAAAACTGTTTTTT	CASSGQGIQEKLFF
15	TRBD2	NA	TRBJ2-7	TRBV27	TGTGCCAGCAGTTTAAGTAGCGGGGGGGCCTACGAGCAGTACTTC	CASSLSSGGAYEQYF
12	TRBD1	few	TRBJ2-7	TRBV12-3/TRBV12-4	TGTGCCAGCGGACAGGGGGCCTACGAGCAGTACTTC	CASGQGAYEQYF
14	TRBD1	NA	TRBJ1-2	TRBV25-1	TGTGCCAGCAGTGAATCCCGGGACAGCTATGGCTACACCTTC	CASSESRDSYGYTF
15	NA	NA	TRBJ1-1	TRBV7-3	TGTGCCAGCAGCCAAAGCGGGGATTTGAACACTGAAGCTTTCTTT	CASSQSGDLNTEAFF
15	TRBD1	NA	TRBJ2-7	TRBV19	TGTGCCAGTAGTGTGTCCGGGACAGGGCACTACGAGCAGTACTTC	CASSVSGTGHYEQYF
14	TRBD1	NA	TRBJ2-2	TRBV19	TGTGCCGGGCAGGGACAGGGGAGCACCGGGGAGCTGTTTTTT	CAGQGQGSTGELFF
14	NA	NA	TRBJ1-1	TRBV9	TGTGCCAGCAGCGTTTACTACGTGGGCACTGAAGCTTTCTTT	CASSVYYVGTEAFF
15	NA	NA	TRBJ1-3	TRBV5-4	TGTGCCAGCAGCTTGGACGGTAGCTCTGGAAACACCATATATTTT	CASSLDGSSGNTIYF
15	TRBD2	NA	TRBJ2-1	TRBV5-5	TGTGCCAGCAGCTTACCGCTAGCGGGGGGGCATGAGCAGTTCTTC	CASSLPLAGGHEQFF
17	NA	NA	TRBJ2-1	TRBV3-1/TRBV3-2	TGTGCCAGCAGCCAACTTCCCTTGCTTGTAGCTTACAATGAGCAGTTCTTC	CASSQLPLLVAYNEQFF
17	TRBD2	NA	TRBJ2-1	TRBV7-2	TGTGCCAGCAGCCCCGGTTGGGGGACTAGCGGCTACAATGAGCAGTTCTTC	CASSPGWGTSGYNEQFF
16	TRBD1	NA	TRBJ1-4	TRBV13	TGTGCCAGCAGCGGCGGGACAGGGGGATGGAGTGAAAAACTGTTTTTT	CASSGGTGGWSEKLFF
15	NA	NA	TRBJ1-2	TRBV9	TGTGCCAGCAGCGTAGCGGCGGCGAGTAACTATGGCTACACCTTC	CASSVAAASNYGYTF
14	TRBD1	NA	TRBJ2-2	TRBV4-3	TGCGCCAGCAGCCCGACAGGGGTCCCCGGGGAGCTGTTTTTT	CASSPTGVPGELFF
18	TRBD1	NA	TRBJ2-7	TRBV28	TGTGCCAGCAGTTCCGCGGGACAGGGTTCAGGGGTTAGGGACGAGCAGTACTTC	CASSSAGQGSGVRDEQYF
10	NA	NA	TRBJ1-1	TRBV20-1	TGCAGTGCTAGAGATATAGTAGCTTTCTTT	CSARDIVAFF
16	NA	once	TRBJ2-2	TRBV7-9	TGTGCCAACATAGGCCGGGACTTTTTGAACACCGGGGAGCTGTTTTTT	CANIGRDFLNTGELFF
17	NA	NA	TRBJ2-5	TRBV7-2	TGTGCCAGCAGCTCCCTCGTCGGCGGGGCGGAAATAAAGACCCAGTACTTC	CASSSLVGGAEIKTQYF
11	NA	NA	TRBJ1-1	TRBV27	TGTGCCAGCAGAATAGGGGGGGAGGCTTTCTTT	CASRIGGEAFF
14	TRBD1	NA	TRBJ1-2	TRBV5-1	TGCGCCAGCAGCTCCACAGGGGACAGCTATGGCTACACCTTC	CASSSTGDSYGYTF
12	NA	NA	TRBJ1-1	TRBV21-1	TGTGCCAGCAGCATCCCGGGACAGGTAGCTTTCTTT	CASSIPGQVAFF
16	TRBD2	NA	TRBJ2-1	TRBV11-1	TGTGCCAGCAGCCTAAGGAGCGGGGGGGCCTACAATGAGCAGTTCTTC	CASSLRSGGAYNEQFF
14	NA	NA	TRBJ1-6	TRBV6-5	TGTGCCAGCAGTACCAGGGGTTGGGATTCACCCCTCCACTTT	CASSTRGWDSPLHF
16	NA	few	TRBJ1-3	TRBV20-1	TGCAGTGCTAGTGGTGGGGCCGGAACCTCTGGAAACACCATATATTTT	CSASGGAGTSGNTIYF
14	NA	NA	TRBJ1-6	TRBV4-3	TGCGCCAGCAGCCCCGACAGTGGTAATTCACCCCTCCACTTT	CASSPDSGNSPLHF
13	NA	NA	TRBJ2-5	TRBV18	TGTGCCAGCTCATCGACCCAGGAAGAGACCCAGTACTTC	CASSSTQEETQYF